This entry lists 10 T cell receptor beta chains sequenced from one sample in a study of graft-versus-host responses after intestinal transplantation. Libraries were prepared by immunoSEQ multiplex PCR; TCRdb keeps only in-frame clonotypes and omits some of them. Among tens of thousands of clones listed, roughly 89% were seen once. The specimen was PBMCs, collected roughly 65 days after intestinal transplantation. The receptor set was obtained from a human patient who received an intestinal transplant, so some T cells may come from the graft donor.

This rearrangement joins TRBV7-9 to TRBJ1-1; D gene ambiguous. V was cut by 3 bases and J by 5 bases, with 13 bases left in between. In germline, CDR1 is SEHNR, CDR2 FQNEAQ (reference sequence). This CDR3 spans 14 amino acids. CDR3: CASSFETPWTEAFF. The CDR3 DNA reads TGTGCCAGCAGCTTTGAGACTCCATGGACTGAAGCTTTCTTT.

The V gene is TRBV7-9, the J gene TRBJ2-7; 8 nucleotides agree with TRBD1. The CDR3 consists of 15 residues. After removal of 1 base from V and 4 bases from J, the junction contained 6 bases not matched to a gene. The germline V gene encodes CDR1 SEHNR and CDR2 FQNEAQ (reference sequence). The CDR3 is CASSLDPGQDYEQYF. The CDR3 bases are TGTGCCAGCAGCTTAGATCCGGGACAGGATTACGAGCAGTACTTC.

The chain couples TRBV10-2 to TRBJ2-5, with TRBD2 matching over 7 bases. The CDR3 totals 19 residues. Germline V CDR1 and CDR2: WSHSY, SAAADI. Germline trimming cut 6 bases from V and 4 bases from J; bases unmatched to any gene: 23. The CDR3 DNA reads as TGCGCCAGCAGCCCTGCACTGTCACAAACCCTCGGGGAGGGAGAGACCCAGTACTTC. This translates into CASSPALSQTLGEGETQYF.

This chain links TRBV30 with TRBJ2-7, with TRBD1 matching over 9 bases. The germline CDR1 and CDR2 sequences are GTSNPN and SVGIG (reference sequence). The CDR3 sequence is 14 residues long. The ends lost 3 bases at V and 12 bases at J; junction bases unmatched: 15. The CDR3 DNA sequence: TGTGCCTGGAGCGCCCTGGGACAGGGTTTAGGCCTGTACTTC. Its protein is CAWSALGQGLGLYF.

The V call is TRBV27, the J call TRBJ1-1, with D unclear. This CDR3 region has 13 residues. The germline CDR1 and CDR2 sequences are MNHEY and SMNVEV (reference sequence). The V end lost 7 bases, the J end lost 0 bases, and 9 bases lay between the germline ends. CDR3 nucleotides: TGTGCCAGCAATTCAGTAATGAACACTGAAGCTTTCTTT. Translating gives CASNSVMNTEAFF.

The chain couples TRBV19 to TRBJ2-6, with D perhaps TRBD1 (6 bases). The germline V and J ends were trimmed by 5 bases and 4 bases, with 12 bases remaining between them. The V gene's germline CDR1 is LNHDA and CDR2 SQIVND (reference sequence). The CDR3 runs to 15 residues. CDR3 residues: CASSPTGSGANVLTF. In DNA, the CDR3 is TGTGCCAGTAGTCCTACAGGGTCCGGGGCCAACGTCCTGACTTTC.

This chain joins TRBV11-2 and TRBJ2-1; D perhaps matches TRBD2 (6 bases). CDR1 is SGHAT, CDR2 FQNNGV, per germline. CDR3 length: 15 residues. V was clipped by 3 bases and J by 5 bases, with 14 bases between them. The CDR3 coding sequence is TGTGCCAGCAGCTTGACTAGACGTCACCACAATGAGCAGTTCTTC. Residues: CASSLTRRHHNEQFF.

This clone was detected only once. The chain links TRBV5-6 to TRBJ2-3, with TRBD1 matching over 9 bases. CDR3 length: 15 residues. V lost 4 bases and J lost 2; bases outside the gene matches: 5. CDR1 is SGHDT, CDR2 YYEEEE, per germline. In nucleotides, the CDR3 is TGTGCCAGCAGCCTGACAGGGGGGCCCACAGATACGCAGTATTTT. It translates to CASSLTGGPTDTQYF. Filled out from reference TRBV5-6 and TRBJ2-3, the complete variable domain reads DAGVTQSPTHLIKTRGQQVTLRCSPKSGHDTVSWYQQALGQGPQFIFQYYEEEERQRGNFPDRFSGHQFPNYSSELNVNALLLGDSALYLCASSLTGGPTDTQYFGPGTRLTVL.

The chain links TRBV7-2 to TRBJ1-2; 8 nucleotides align to TRBD1. Germline V gene data show CDR1 as SGHTA and CDR2 as FQGNSA. V gave up 6 bases and J gave up 6 bases; unmatched junction bases: 12. The CDR3 covers 15 residues. The CDR3 bases are TGTGCCAGCAGTCTGTCGACAGGGGTCTTTGATGGCTACACCTTC. Its translation is CASSLSTGVFDGYTF.

This clone has only a few counts. The chain links TRBV6-4 to TRBJ1-6; tentative D call: TRBD1 (5 bases). The germline V gene has CDR1 MRHNA and CDR2 SNTAGT. Trimming took 3 bases from V and 9 from J, leaving 12 bases between them. This CDR3 is built from 14 residues. CDR3 protein: CASSETGHPSPLHF. The CDR3 DNA follows: TGTGCCAGCAGTGAAACCGGACACCCTTCACCCCTCCACTTT.